This is a list of T cell receptor beta chains from one sample in a study of T cell changes during pregnancy in multiple sclerosis. Measured with immunoSEQ multiplex PCR; TCRdb has only the in-frame clones, and not every one. The table records 50,000 or so clones, roughly nine tenths of them present only once. The sequencing used CD8+ T cells from peripheral blood mononuclear cells, collected in the second trimester of pregnancy. These receptors originate from a female donor with multiple sclerosis, enrolled in a pregnancy study. Both conserved end residues are part of each CDR3. The order of the fields is V gene, J gene, D gene, clone size, CDR3 protein, CDR3 DNA. D genes are given only for firm matches. Clone size is given for some rows only: seen once, a few or many times, or a class if the clone is expanded.

v_call: TRBV7-9; j_call: TRBJ2-1; d_call: .; clone_size: .; cdr3_aa: CASSFTYNEQFF; cdr3_nt: TGTGCCAGCAGCTTTACCTACAATGAGCAGTTCTTC
v_call: TRBV5-1; j_call: TRBJ2-2; d_call: .; clone_size: .; cdr3_aa: CASSTLRGTSYGELFF; cdr3_nt: TGCGCCAGCAGCACCCTTAGGGGGACAAGTTACGGGGAGCTGTTTTTT
v_call: TRBV27; j_call: TRBJ2-7; d_call: .; clone_size: .; cdr3_aa: CASSQGKSFEQYF; cdr3_nt: TGTGCCAGCAGTCAGGGGAAATCCTTCGAGCAGTACTTC
v_call: TRBV13; j_call: TRBJ2-5; d_call: TRBD2; clone_size: .; cdr3_aa: CASSPRLAGPKETQYF; cdr3_nt: TGTGCCAGCAGCCCCCGACTAGCGGGGCCGAAGGAGACCCAGTACTTC
v_call: TRBV13; j_call: TRBJ2-3; d_call: .; clone_size: .; cdr3_aa: CASSPTSTDTQYF; cdr3_nt: TGTGCCAGCAGCCCCACTAGCACAGATACGCAGTATTTT
v_call: TRBV7-9; j_call: TRBJ2-7; d_call: TRBD1; clone_size: .; cdr3_aa: CASSLDRGIEPPNYEQYF; cdr3_nt: TGTGCCAGCAGCTTAGACAGGGGGATAGAGCCTCCCAACTACGAGCAGTACTTC
v_call: TRBV6-4; j_call: TRBJ1-2; d_call: TRBD1; clone_size: many; cdr3_aa: CASSDTGQALYGYTF; cdr3_nt: TGTGCCAGCAGTGACACGGGACAGGCCCTCTATGGCTACACCTTC
v_call: TRBV28; j_call: TRBJ2-7; d_call: TRBD1; clone_size: .; cdr3_aa: CASSSLTGVHEQYF; cdr3_nt: TGTGCCAGCAGTTCGTTGACAGGGGTCCACGAGCAGTACTTC
v_call: TRBV18; j_call: TRBJ1-6; d_call: .; clone_size: .; cdr3_aa: CASSPPDSGPRESPLHF; cdr3_nt: TGTGCCAGCTCACCACCTGATTCCGGGCCTCGGGAATCACCCCTCCACTTT
v_call: TRBV5-4; j_call: TRBJ2-2; d_call: .; clone_size: .; cdr3_aa: CASRENTGELFF; cdr3_nt: TGTGCCAGCCGGGAGAACACCGGGGAGCTGTTTTTT
v_call: TRBV13; j_call: TRBJ1-5; d_call: TRBD1; clone_size: .; cdr3_aa: CASSSTGAGSNQPQHF; cdr3_nt: TGTGCCAGCAGCAGCACAGGGGCGGGAAGCAATCAGCCCCAGCATTTT
v_call: TRBV21-1; j_call: TRBJ1-3; d_call: .; clone_size: .; cdr3_aa: CASSKGRGNTIYF; cdr3_nt: TGTGCCAGCAGCAAAGGGAGGGGAAACACCATATATTTT